Below, 29 T cell receptor beta chains from the same sample are listed, as sequenced in a study of T cells in Graves' hyperthyroidism and ophthalmopathy. Amplified regions were TCR beta CDR3 sequences from RNA transcripts. The HTBI set primed first-round TCR CDR3 RT-PCR. TCRdb fed the multiplex PCR reads into MiXCR, producing one record per CDR3 protein. Of around 200,000 distinct CDR3 sequences listed, approximately 16% were seen once; the top ten hold around 43%. Sequences were obtained from blood. These receptors all stem from a man between 40 and 49 years old with Graves' hyperthyroidism.

Remarks on this clonotype: This may be a read error: a much more frequent sequence differs by one nucleotide. In nucleotides, the CDR3 is TGTGCCAGCGGCTTAGCGGGGGCCAACAATGAGCAGTTCTTC. This sequence encodes CASGLAGANNEQFF. J is TRBJ2-1 and V is TRBV28; 9 bases agree with TRBD2. Germline assignment: CDR1 MDHEN and CDR2 SYDVKM. This CDR3 has 14 amino acids. V trimming: 8 bases; J trimming: 5 bases; junction bases outside the gene matches: 7.

This chain uses TRBV28 with TRBJ1-2, with TRBD1 matching over 9 bases. Germline CDR1 reads MDHEN; CDR2 reads SYDVKM. The CDR3 runs to 14 residues. V shed 8 bases and J 2 bases; nucleotides not matched to a gene: 6. The CDR3 is CASDPGTGNYGYTF. The CDR3, as DNA: TGTGCCAGCGACCCCGGGACAGGGAACTATGGCTACACCTTC.

This clonotype was recorded at least ten times. The CDR3 region is CASSFTQGSYNEQFF. In DNA, the CDR3 is TGTGCCAGCAGCTTCACACAGGGCTCCTACAATGAGCAGTTCTTC. The J gene is TRBJ2-1, the V gene TRBV7-2, with D tentatively TRBD1 (6 bases). V gave up 3 bases and J gave up 0 bases, with 9 bases separating them. The CDR3 runs 15 residues. Germline lookup yields CDR1 SGHTA and CDR2 FQGNSA.

Only a few counts were recorded for this clonotype. The DNA of the CDR3 is TGTGCCAGCAGCTTTCCCAGGGCACAGGGCTCTAATTCACCCCTCCACTTT. This codes for CASSFPRAQGSNSPLHF. J is TRBJ1-6 and V is TRBV7-3; D is perhaps TRBD1 (6 bases). The V gene lost 3 bases and the J gene lost 6 bases, with 18 bases spanning the gap. The germline gives CDR1 SGHTA, CDR2 FQGTGA. CDR3 length equals 17 residues.

This clonotype came up a few times. The chain employs TRBV29-1 and TRBJ2-2, with 11 bases aligning to TRBD2. With V trimmed by 5 bases and J by 10 bases, 12 bases remained unmatched. This CDR3 comprises 15 residues. CDR1 and CDR2 from the germline V gene are SQVTM and ANQGSEA. CDR3: CSVQTGTSGWPELFF. CDR3 DNA sequence: TGCAGCGTTCAGACCGGGACTAGCGGCTGGCCGGAGCTGTTTTTT.

The V gene is TRBV14, the J gene TRBJ1-2, with D uncertain. CDR1 SGHDN and CDR2 FVKESK come from the germline V gene. V was pared by 3 bases and J by 2 bases, with 7 bases between. This CDR3 comprises 13 residues. The CDR3 DNA reads as TGTGCCAGCAGCCAGCCACTCAACTATGGCTACACCTTC. Protein sequence: CASSQPLNYGYTF.

This clonotype was detected only a few times. The J gene is TRBJ2-5, the V gene TRBV4-1; the D gene is possibly TRBD1 (6 bases). Germline CDR1 is MGHRA and CDR2 is YSYEKL. V lost 6 bases, J lost 3 bases, and 20 bases lay in between. The CDR3 loop spans 16 amino acids. Here the CDR3 reads CASRPGAGKGEETQYF. Written as DNA, the CDR3 is TGCGCCAGCAGACCCGGGGCGGGTAAGGGGGAAGAGACCCAGTACTTC.

This clonotype was seen ten or more times. This chain uses TRBV3-1 with TRBJ1-1; D is perhaps TRBD1 (6 bases). The CDR3 runs 14 residues. Deletions cut 3 bases from V and 1 base from J, with 9 bases between. Germline V lookup: CDR1 LGHDT, CDR2 YNNKEL (reference sequence). CDR3 loop: CASSQGQKNTEAFF. The CDR3 DNA sequence: TGTGCCAGCAGCCAGGGACAAAAGAACACTGAAGCTTTCTTT.

About this clonotype itself: This could be a read error, since a much larger clone is one nucleotide away. This chain connects TRBV7-9 to TRBJ1-4; D perhaps matches TRBD1 (6 bases). The CDR3 loop spans 12 amino acids. Germline loops: CDR1 SEHNR, CDR2 FQNEAQ (reference sequence). CDR3 region: CASSHRVEKLSF. In nucleotides, the CDR3 is TGTGCCAGCAGCCACAGGGTGGAAAAACTGTCTTTT.

The genes are TRBV9 and TRBJ1-1, with D hard to call. With 4 bases removed from V and 2 bases from J, the gap between germline ends came to 15 bases. Germline CDR1 and CDR2: SGDLS and YYNGEE. The CDR3 totals 15 residues. The CDR3 DNA reads TGTGCCAGCAGCTCAACGATTAATCCTAACACTGAAGCTTTCTTT. It encodes CASSSTINPNTEAFF.

This clonotype has ten or more counts. CDR3 in amino acids: CASSQPGTTYNEQFF. The CDR3, as DNA: TGTGCCAGCAGCCAACCCGGGACGACCTACAATGAGCAGTTCTTC. The V and J genes are TRBV7-9 and TRBJ2-1; possibly TRBD1 or TRBD2 for D (5 bases each). Trimming took 5 bases from V and 2 from J, leaving 13 bases between them. CDR1 SEHNR and CDR2 FQNEAQ come from the germline V gene (reference sequence). The CDR3 has 15 residues.

The table lists this clonotype with many counts. The J gene is TRBJ1-1, the V gene TRBV19; perhaps TRBD1 as D (6 bases). V was shortened by 9 bases and J by 0 bases, with 29 bases between the two germline ends. This CDR3 has 19 residues. Germline CDR1 is LNHDA and CDR2 is SQIVND (reference sequence). The CDR3 coding sequence is TGTGCCAGCCCTTGGGGGCGGGTATGGGGAGATTATGTGAACACTGAAGCTTTCTTT. It specifies CASPWGRVWGDYVNTEAFF.

The chain employs TRBV5-6 and TRBJ1-4; D is perhaps TRBD1 (5 bases). Germline V CDR1 and CDR2: SGHDT, YYEEEE. This CDR3 is built from 14 residues. Between the trimmed V and J ends, which lost 4 bases and 8 bases, there was a span of 15 bases. CDR3 residues: CASSQIQGGEKLFF. The DNA of the CDR3 is TGTGCCAGCAGCCAGATCCAGGGAGGCGAAAAACTGTTTTTT. The entire variable domain, with the rest obtained from reference TRBV5-6 and TRBJ1-4, is as follows: DAGVTQSPTHLIKTRGQQVTLRCSPKSGHDTVSWYQQALGQGPQFIFQYYEEEERQRGNFPDRFSGHQFPNYSSELNVNALLLGDSALYLCASSQIQGGEKLFFGSGTQLSVL.

In this sample, this clonotype turned up many times. The gene calls are TRBV7-9 and TRBJ2-1; D remains unclear. In germline, CDR1 is SEHNR, CDR2 FQNEAQ (reference sequence). This CDR3 spans 12 amino acids. V was pared by 1 base and J by 9 bases, with 7 bases between. CDR3 sequence (DNA): TGTGCCAGCAGCTTAGGGCCCGTTGAGCAGTTCTTC. Amino acids: CASSLGPVEQFF.

The sample holds many counts of this clonotype. The V call is TRBV28, the J call TRBJ2-1; 8 bases are shared with TRBD1. V trimming: 5 bases; J trimming: 5 bases; junction bases outside the gene matches: 14. Germline CDR1 MDHEN, CDR2 SYDVKM. CDR3 length equals 17 residues. CDR3 in amino acids: CASSPSPDRAGNNEQFF. The CDR3 coding sequence is TGTGCCAGCAGTCCAAGCCCGGACAGGGCGGGGAACAATGAGCAGTTCTTC.

This clonotype showed up just a few times. In DNA form, the CDR3 reads TGCAGTGCTAGGGGACTAGCGGTCGGGGAGCTGTTTTTT. Its protein product is CSARGLAVGELFF. The V and J genes are TRBV20-1 and TRBJ2-2; 11 positions agree with TRBD2. The CDR3 spans 13 residues. CDR1 is DFQATT, CDR2 SNEGSKA, per germline (reference sequence). V was clipped by 3 bases and J by 7 bases; unmatched bases: 1.

This clonotype was recorded at least ten times. The V gene is TRBV12-3 or TRBV12-4, the J gene TRBJ2-7; possibly TRBD1 or TRBD2 for D (5 bases each). V dropped 5 bases and J dropped 3 bases, with 17 bases sitting between them. The CDR3 has 15 amino acids. The CDR3: CASSRPGTLGYEQYF. As DNA, the CDR3 is TGTGCCAGCAGTCGGCCAGGGACCCTGGGCTACGAGCAGTACTTC.

Details on this clonotype: A much larger clonotype is one base distant, so this may be a read error. The gene calls are TRBV24-1 and TRBJ1-5; TRBD1 aligns across 8 bases. The germline V gene has CDR1 KGHDR and CDR2 SFDVKD. The CDR3 is made up of 15 amino acids. V dropped 5 bases and J dropped 4; count of bases not matched to a gene: 6. The CDR3 DNA is TGTGCCACCAGTGGTCGGACAGGGCGTAATCAGCCCCAGCATTTT. This gives the protein CATSGRTGRNQPQHF.

This sequence joins TRBV4-3 and TRBJ2-3, with 9 positions matching TRBD2. V dropped 0 bases and J dropped 2; count of bases not matched to a gene: 6. CDR1 and CDR2 (germline): LGHNA, YSLEER. The CDR3 runs to 17 residues. The chain's CDR3 is CASSQDGLAGITDTQYF. DNA for the CDR3: TGCGCCAGCAGCCAAGATGGGCTAGCGGGGATCACAGATACGCAGTATTTT.

Ten or more counts support this clonotype. The chain uses TRBV7-9 and TRBJ1-1; no clear D. Trimming pared 1 base from V and 0 bases from J, leaving 12 bases between. The germline V gene has CDR1 SEHNR and CDR2 FQNEAQ (reference sequence). CDR3 length: 16 amino acids. The CDR3 reads CASSLVAGSMNTEAFF. The CDR3 DNA follows: TGTGCCAGCAGCTTAGTAGCAGGATCCATGAACACTGAAGCTTTCTTT.

This clonotype came up many times. The chain couples TRBV20-1 to TRBJ2-5, with 7 bases identical to TRBD1. The CDR3 has 13 residues. The germline V gene encodes CDR1 DFQATT and CDR2 SNEGSKA (reference sequence). The trim removed 8 bases at V and 4 bases at J, leaving 10 bases unmatched. CDR3 coding DNA: TGCAGTACCAGACAGGGTCTCCGAGAGACCCAGTACTTC. This codes for CSTRQGLRETQYF.

This clonotype was seen many times. The chain is built from TRBV3-1 and TRBJ1-5; D unresolved. Trimming removed 1 base from V and 0 bases from J, with 13 bases in between. This CDR3 region has 17 residues. From germline, CDR1 is LGHDT and CDR2 YNNKEL (reference sequence). CDR3 amino acids: CASSQGAGLYSNQPQHF. CDR3 in DNA: TGTGCCAGCAGCCAAGGTGCCGGACTGTATAGCAATCAGCCCCAGCATTTT. Complete variable domain (other parts from reference TRBV3-1 and TRBJ1-5): DTAVSQTPKYLVTQMGNDKSIKCEQNLGHDTMYWYKQDSKKFLKIMFSYNNKELIINETVPNRFSPKSPDKAHLNLHINSLELGDSAVYFCASSQGAGLYSNQPQHFGDGTRLSIL.

This clonotype appeared many times. The chain joins TRBV7-8 to TRBJ2-7; 7 bases agree with TRBD1. Germline V gene sequence: CDR1 SGHVS, CDR2 FQNEAQ. CDR3 size: 13 residues. Trimming removed 1 base from V and 7 bases from J; junction bases left unmatched: 4. The CDR3: CASSLGQGREQYF. The CDR3 nucleotides are TGTGCCAGCAGCTTAGGACAGGGAAGGGAGCAGTACTTC.

The V and J genes are TRBV19 and TRBJ2-1; 8 bases line up with TRBD1. V trimming: 2 bases; J trimming: 6 bases; junction bases outside the gene matches: 3. CDR1 and CDR2 from the germline V gene are LNHDA and SQIVND (reference sequence). CDR3 length: 14 amino acids. CDR3 amino acids: CASSIRTGPNEQFF. The CDR3 bases are TGTGCCAGTAGTATACGGACAGGGCCCAATGAGCAGTTCTTC.

This clonotype was detected many times. The chain couples TRBV24-1 to TRBJ2-5; D gene unclear. The length of the CDR3 is 13 residues. Germline CDR1 KGHDR, CDR2 SFDVKD. V lost 2 bases, J lost 1 base, and 4 bases lay in between. This CDR3 reads CATSDSLQETQYF. The CDR3 DNA is TGTGCCACCAGTGATTCCCTCCAAGAGACCCAGTACTTC.

This clonotype has ten or more counts. The rearrangement links TRBV2 to TRBJ1-1; TRBD1 aligns across 9 bases. Germline values: CDR1 SNHLY, CDR2 FYNNEI. The CDR3 spans 15 residues. V lost 6 bases to trimming and J lost 3 bases; unmatched junction nucleotides: 8. In DNA, the CDR3 is TGTGCCAGCAGCCGAAGGACAGGGGCCGACACTGAAGCTTTCTTT. It specifies CASSRRTGADTEAFF.

The sample holds a few counts of this clonotype. The V and J genes are TRBV28 and TRBJ1-5; no firm D call. Germline-derived CDR1 and CDR2 are MDHEN and SYDVKM. CDR3 length: 13 amino acids. For the CDR3, the DNA is TGTGCTACGCGGATTCAGAGCAATCAGCCCCAGCATTTT. Translated: CATRIQSNQPQHF. Combining the CDR3 with reference TRBV28 and TRBJ1-5 gives the whole variable domain DVKVTQSSRYLVKRTGEKVFLECVQDMDHENMFWYRQDPGLGLRLIYFSYDVKMKEKGDIPEGYSVSREKKERFSLILESASTNQTSMYLCATRIQSNQPQHFGDGTRLSIL.

This clonotype was found many times. The rearrangement links TRBV2 to TRBJ2-3, with D perhaps given as TRBD1 or TRBD2 (5 bases each). Deletions cut 3 bases from V and 2 bases from J, with 15 bases between. CDR1 is SNHLY, CDR2 FYNNEI, per germline. The CDR3 is 16 amino acids. The CDR3 nucleotides read TGTGCCAGCAGTGATCTGGGACGGGGCACCACAGATACGCAGTATTTT. It codes for CASSDLGRGTTDTQYF.

This clonotype occurred many times. V is TRBV7-8 and J is TRBJ2-7; 7 nucleotides agree with TRBD1. The germline gives CDR1 SGHVS, CDR2 FQNEAQ. J lost 5 bases, V lost 5 bases, and 6 bases had no gene match. The length of the CDR3 is 13 residues. The CDR3 bases are TGTGCCAGCAGCACCCGACAGGGCCACGAGCAGTACTTC. Its translation is CASSTRQGHEQYF.